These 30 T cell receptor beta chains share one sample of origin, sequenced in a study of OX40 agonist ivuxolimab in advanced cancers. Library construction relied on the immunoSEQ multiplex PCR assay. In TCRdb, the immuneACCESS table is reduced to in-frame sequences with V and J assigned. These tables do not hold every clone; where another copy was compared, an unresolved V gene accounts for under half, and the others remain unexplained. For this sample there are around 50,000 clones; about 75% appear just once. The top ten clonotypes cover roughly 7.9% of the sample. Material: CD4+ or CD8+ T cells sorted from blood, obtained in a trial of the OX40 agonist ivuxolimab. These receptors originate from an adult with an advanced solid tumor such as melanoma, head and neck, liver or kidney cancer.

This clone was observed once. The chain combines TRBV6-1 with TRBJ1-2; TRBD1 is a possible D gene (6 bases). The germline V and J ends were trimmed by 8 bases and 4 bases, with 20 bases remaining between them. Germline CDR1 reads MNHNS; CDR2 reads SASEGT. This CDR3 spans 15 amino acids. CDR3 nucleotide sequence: TGTGCCAGCCGACCGCTTACGGGGGCGATCTATGGCTACACCTTC. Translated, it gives CASRPLTGAIYGYTF.

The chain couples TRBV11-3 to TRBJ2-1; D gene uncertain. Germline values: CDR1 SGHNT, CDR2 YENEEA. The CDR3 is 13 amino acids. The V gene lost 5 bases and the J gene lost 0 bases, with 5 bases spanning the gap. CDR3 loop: CASSPSSYNEQFF. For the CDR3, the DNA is TGTGCCAGCAGCCCAAGCTCCTACAATGAGCAGTTCTTC.

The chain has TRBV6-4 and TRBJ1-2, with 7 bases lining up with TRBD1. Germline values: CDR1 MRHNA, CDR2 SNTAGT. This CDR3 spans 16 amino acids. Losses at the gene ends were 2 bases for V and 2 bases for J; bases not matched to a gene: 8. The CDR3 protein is CASSDRDRTGNYGYTF. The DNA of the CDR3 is TGTGCCAGCAGTGACAGGGACCGGACAGGAAACTATGGCTACACCTTC.

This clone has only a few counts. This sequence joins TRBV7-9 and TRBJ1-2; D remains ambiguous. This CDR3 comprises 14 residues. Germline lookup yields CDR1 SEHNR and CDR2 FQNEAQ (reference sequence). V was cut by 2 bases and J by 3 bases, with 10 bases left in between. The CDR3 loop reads CASSLTLGDYGYTF. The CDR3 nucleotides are TGTGCCAGCAGCTTAACGCTGGGAGACTATGGCTACACCTTC.

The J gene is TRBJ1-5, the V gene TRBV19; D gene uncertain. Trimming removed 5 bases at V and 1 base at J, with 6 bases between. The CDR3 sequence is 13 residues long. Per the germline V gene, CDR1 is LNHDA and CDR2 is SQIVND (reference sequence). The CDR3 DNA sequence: TGTGCCAGTAGTTCCTTGAGCAATCAGCCCCAGCATTTT. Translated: CASSSLSNQPQHF. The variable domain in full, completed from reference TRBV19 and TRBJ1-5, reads DGGITQSPKYLFRKEGQNVTLSCEQNLNHDAMYWYRQDPGQGLRLIYYSQIVNDFQKGDIAEGYSVSREKKESFPLTVTSAQKNPTAFYLCASSSLSNQPQHFGDGTRLSIL.

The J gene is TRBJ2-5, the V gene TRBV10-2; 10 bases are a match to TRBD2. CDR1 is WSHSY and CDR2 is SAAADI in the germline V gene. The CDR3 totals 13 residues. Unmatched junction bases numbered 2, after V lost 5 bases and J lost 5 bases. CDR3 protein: CASSLTSGETQYF. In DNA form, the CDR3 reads TGCGCCAGCAGTCTGACTAGCGGGGAGACCCAGTACTTC.

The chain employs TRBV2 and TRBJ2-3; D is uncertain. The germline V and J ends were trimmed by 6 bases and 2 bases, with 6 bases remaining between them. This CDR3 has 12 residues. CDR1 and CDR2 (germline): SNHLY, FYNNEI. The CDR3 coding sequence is TGTGCCAGCAGGGACGACACAGATACGCAGTATTTT. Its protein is CASRDDTDTQYF.

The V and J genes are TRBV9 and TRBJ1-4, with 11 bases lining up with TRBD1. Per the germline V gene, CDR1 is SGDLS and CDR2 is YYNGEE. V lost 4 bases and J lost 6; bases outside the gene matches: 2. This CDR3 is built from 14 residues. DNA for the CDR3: TGTGCCAGCAGCCCGGACAGGGGGCATGAAAAACTGTTTTTT. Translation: CASSPDRGHEKLFF.

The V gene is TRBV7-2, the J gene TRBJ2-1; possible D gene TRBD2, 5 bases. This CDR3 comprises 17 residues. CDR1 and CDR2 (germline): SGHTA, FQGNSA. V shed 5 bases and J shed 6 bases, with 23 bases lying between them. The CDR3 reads CASSPRLSAAQANEQFF. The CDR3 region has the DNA TGTGCCAGCAGCCCCCGGTTATCAGCGGCCCAAGCCAATGAGCAGTTCTTC.

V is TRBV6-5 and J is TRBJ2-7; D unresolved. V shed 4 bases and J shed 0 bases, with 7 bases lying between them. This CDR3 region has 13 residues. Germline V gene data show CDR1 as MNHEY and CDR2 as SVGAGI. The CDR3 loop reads CASSWSSSYEQYF. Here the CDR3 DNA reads TGTGCCAGCAGTTGGAGCAGCTCCTACGAGCAGTACTTC.

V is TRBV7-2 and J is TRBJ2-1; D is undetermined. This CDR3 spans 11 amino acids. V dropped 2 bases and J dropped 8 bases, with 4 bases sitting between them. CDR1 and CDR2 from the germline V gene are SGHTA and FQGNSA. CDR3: CASSLIDEQFF. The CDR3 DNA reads TGTGCCAGCAGCTTAATCGATGAGCAGTTCTTC.

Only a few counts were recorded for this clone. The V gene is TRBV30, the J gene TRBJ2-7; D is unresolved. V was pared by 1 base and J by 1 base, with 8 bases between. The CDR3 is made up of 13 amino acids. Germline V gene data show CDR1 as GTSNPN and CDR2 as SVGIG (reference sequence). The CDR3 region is CAWSDSVSYEQYF. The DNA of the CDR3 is TGTGCCTGGAGTGACTCCGTATCCTACGAGCAGTACTTC.

The CDR3 here is CASRGTADPSTDTQYF. The CDR3 DNA is TGTGCCAGTAGGGGAACAGCGGATCCTAGCACAGATACGCAGTATTTT. J is TRBJ2-3 and V is TRBV19; a possible D gene is TRBD2 (5 bases). The CDR3 extends over 16 amino acids. V shed 6 bases and J shed 0 bases, with 16 bases lying between them. Per germline, CDR1 LNHDA and CDR2 SQIVND (reference sequence).

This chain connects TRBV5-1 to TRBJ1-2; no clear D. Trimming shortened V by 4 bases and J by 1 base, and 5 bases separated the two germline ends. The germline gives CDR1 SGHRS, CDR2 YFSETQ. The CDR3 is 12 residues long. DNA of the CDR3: TGCGCCAGCAGCGTCGATAACTATGGCTACACCTTC. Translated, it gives CASSVDNYGYTF.

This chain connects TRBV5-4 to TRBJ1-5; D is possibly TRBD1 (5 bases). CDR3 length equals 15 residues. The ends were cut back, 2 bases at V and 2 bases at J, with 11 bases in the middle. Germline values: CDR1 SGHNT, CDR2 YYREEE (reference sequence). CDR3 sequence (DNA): TGTGCCAGCAGCTTCGGCGGGGGACGCAATCAGCCCCAGCATTTT. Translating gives CASSFGGGRNQPQHF. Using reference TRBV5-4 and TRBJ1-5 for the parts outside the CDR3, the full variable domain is ETGVTQSPTHLIKTRGQQVTLRCSSQSGHNTVSWYQQALGQGPQFIFQYYREEENGRGNFPPRFSGLQFPNYSSELNVNALELDDSALYLCASSFGGGRNQPQHFGDGTRLSIL.

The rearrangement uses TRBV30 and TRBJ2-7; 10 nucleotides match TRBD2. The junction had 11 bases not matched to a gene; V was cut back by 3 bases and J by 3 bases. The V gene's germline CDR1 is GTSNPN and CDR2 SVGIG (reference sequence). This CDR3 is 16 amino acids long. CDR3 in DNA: TGTGCCTGGAGATCTATCCTAGCGGGAGTTAACTACGAGCAGTACTTC. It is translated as CAWRSILAGVNYEQYF.

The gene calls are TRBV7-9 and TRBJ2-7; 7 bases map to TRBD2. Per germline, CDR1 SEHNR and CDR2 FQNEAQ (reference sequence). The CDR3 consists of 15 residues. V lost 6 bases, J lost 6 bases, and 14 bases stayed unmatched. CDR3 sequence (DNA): TGTGCCAGCAGTACCGGAGGCGGGAGTGTACGCGAGCAGTACTTC. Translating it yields CASSTGGGSVREQYF. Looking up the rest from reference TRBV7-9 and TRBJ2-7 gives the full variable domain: DTGVSQNPRHKITKRGQNVTFRCDPISEHNRLYWYRQTLGQGPEFLTYFQNEAQLEKSRLLSDRFSAERPKGSFSTLEIQRTEQGDSAMYLCASSTGGGSVREQYFGPGTRLTVT.

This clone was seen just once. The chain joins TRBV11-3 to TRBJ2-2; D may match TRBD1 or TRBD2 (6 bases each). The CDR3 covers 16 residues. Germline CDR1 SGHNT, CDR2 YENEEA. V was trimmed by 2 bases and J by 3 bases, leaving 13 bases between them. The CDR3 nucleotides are TGTGCCAGCAGCTTACTAGGGGGAGGCGACACCGGGGAGCTGTTTTTT. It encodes CASSLLGGGDTGELFF. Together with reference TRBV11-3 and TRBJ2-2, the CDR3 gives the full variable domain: EAGVVQSPRYKIIEKKQPVAFWCNPISGHNTLYWYLQNLGQGPELLIRYENEEAVDDSQLPKDRFSAERLKGVDSTLKIQPAELGDSAVYLCASSLLGGGDTGELFFGEGSRLTVL.

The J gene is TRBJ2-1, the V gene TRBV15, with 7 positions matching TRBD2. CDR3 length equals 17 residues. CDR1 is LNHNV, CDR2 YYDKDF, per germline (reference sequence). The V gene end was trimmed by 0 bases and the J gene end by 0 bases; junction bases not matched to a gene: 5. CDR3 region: CATSRDGLADSYNEQFF. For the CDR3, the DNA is TGTGCCACCAGCAGAGATGGGCTAGCGGACTCCTACAATGAGCAGTTCTTC. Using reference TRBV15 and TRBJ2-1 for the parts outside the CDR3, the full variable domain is DAMVIQNPRYQVTQFGKPVTLSCSQTLNHNVMYWYQQKSSQAPKLLFHYYDKDFNNEADTPDNFQSRRPNTSFCFLDIRSPGLGDTAMYLCATSRDGLADSYNEQFFGPGTRLTVL.

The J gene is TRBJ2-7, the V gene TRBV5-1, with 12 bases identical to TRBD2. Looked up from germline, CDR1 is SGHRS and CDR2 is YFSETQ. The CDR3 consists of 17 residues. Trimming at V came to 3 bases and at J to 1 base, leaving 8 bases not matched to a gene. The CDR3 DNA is TGCGCCAGCAGCTCACCAGAACTAGCGGGAGGATCCTACGAGCAGTACTTC. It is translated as CASSSPELAGGSYEQYF.

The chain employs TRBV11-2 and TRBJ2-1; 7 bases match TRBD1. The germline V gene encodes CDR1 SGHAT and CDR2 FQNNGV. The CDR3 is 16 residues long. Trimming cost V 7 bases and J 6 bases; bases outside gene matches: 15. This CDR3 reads CASTTRGEGASNEQFF. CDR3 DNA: TGTGCCAGCACCACCCGGGGAGAGGGGGCGTCCAATGAGCAGTTCTTC.

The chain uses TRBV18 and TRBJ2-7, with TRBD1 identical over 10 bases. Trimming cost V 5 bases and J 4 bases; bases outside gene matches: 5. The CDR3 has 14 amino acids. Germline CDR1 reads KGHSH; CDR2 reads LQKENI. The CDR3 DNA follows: TGTGCCAGCTCATTACGGGACAGGGGTTACGAGCAGTACTTC. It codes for CASSLRDRGYEQYF. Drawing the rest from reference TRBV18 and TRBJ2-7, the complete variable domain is NAGVMQNPRHLVRRRGQEARLRCSPMKGHSHVYWYRQLPEEGLKFMVYLQKENIIDESGMPKERFSAEFPKEGPSILRIQQVVRGDSAAYFCASSLRDRGYEQYFGPGTRLTVT.

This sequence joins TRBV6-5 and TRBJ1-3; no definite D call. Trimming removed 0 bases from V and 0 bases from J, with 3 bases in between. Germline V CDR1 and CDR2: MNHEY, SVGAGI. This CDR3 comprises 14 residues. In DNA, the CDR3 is TGTGCCAGCAGTTACTCCGACTCTGGAAACACCATATATTTT. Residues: CASSYSDSGNTIYF.

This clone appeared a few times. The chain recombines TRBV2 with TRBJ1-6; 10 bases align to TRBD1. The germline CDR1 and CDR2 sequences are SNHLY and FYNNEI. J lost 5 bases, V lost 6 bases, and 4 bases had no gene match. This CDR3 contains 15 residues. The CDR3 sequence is CASRIDRGHNSPLHF. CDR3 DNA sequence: TGTGCCAGCAGGATAGACAGGGGGCATAATTCACCCCTCCACTTT. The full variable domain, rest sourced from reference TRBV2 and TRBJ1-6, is EPEVTQTPSHQVTQMGQEVILRCVPISNHLYFYWYRQILGQKVEFLVSFYNNEISEKSEIFDDQFSVERPDGSNFTLKIRSTKLEDSAMYFCASRIDRGHNSPLHFGNGTRLTVT.

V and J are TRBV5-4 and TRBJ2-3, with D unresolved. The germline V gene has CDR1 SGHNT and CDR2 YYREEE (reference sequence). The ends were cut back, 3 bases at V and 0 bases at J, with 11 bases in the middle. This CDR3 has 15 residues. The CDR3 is CASSSRTASTDTQYF. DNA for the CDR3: TGTGCCAGCAGCTCACGGACCGCTAGCACAGATACGCAGTATTTT.

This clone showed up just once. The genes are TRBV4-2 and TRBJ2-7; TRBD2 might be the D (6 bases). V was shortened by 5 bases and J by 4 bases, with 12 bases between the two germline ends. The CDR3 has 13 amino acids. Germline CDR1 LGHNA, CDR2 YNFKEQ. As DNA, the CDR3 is TGTGCCAGCAGCGCACAGGAGGGGTACGAGCAGTACTTC. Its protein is CASSAQEGYEQYF.

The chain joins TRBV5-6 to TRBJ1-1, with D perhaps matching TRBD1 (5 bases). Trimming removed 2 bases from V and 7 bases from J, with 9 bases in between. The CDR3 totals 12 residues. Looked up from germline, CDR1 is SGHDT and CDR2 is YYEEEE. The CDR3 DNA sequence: TGTGCCAGCAGCTTATCAGGGTTTGAAGCTTTCTTT. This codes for CASSLSGFEAFF.

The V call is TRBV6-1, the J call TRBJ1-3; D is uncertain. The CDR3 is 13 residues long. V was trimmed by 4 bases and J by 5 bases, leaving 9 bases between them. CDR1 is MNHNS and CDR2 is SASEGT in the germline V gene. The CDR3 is CASSGGPRNTIYF. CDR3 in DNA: TGTGCCAGCAGTGGTGGGCCAAGAAACACCATATATTTT.

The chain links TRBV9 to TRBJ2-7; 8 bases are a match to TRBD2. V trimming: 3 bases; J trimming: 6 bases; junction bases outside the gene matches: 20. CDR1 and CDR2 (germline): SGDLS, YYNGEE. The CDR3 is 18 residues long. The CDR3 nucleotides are TGTGCCAGCAGCGCCCGAAACGAACCGGGACTAGTTCAGCCCGAGCAGTACTTC. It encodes CASSARNEPGLVQPEQYF.

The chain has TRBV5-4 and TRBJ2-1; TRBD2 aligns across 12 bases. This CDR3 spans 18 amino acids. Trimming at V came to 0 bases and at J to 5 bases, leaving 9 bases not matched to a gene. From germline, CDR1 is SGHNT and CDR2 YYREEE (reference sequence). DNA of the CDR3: TGTGCCAGCAGCTTGGAACCTAGCGGGAGGGCCACTCACAATGAGCAGTTCTTC. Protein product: CASSLEPSGRATHNEQFF. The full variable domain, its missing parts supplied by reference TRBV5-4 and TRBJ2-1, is ETGVTQSPTHLIKTRGQQVTLRCSSQSGHNTVSWYQQALGQGPQFIFQYYREEENGRGNFPPRFSGLQFPNYSSELNVNALELDDSALYLCASSLEPSGRATHNEQFFGPGTRLTVL.